This entry describes one TCR beta chain. The source of the sample is a study of blood T cell repertoires in COVID-19. Study details: Samples came from the United States, Italy and Spain, spanning acute and convalescent COVID-19. T cells, B-cell-depleted T cells, or PBMCs supplied cDNA or gDNA.

Germline-derived CDR1 and CDR2 are SNHLY and FYNNEI. Trimming shortened V by 5 bases and J by 2 bases, and 19 bases separated the two germline ends. The CDR3 is made up of 16 amino acids. The authors' processing: Amplification with reference gene primers provided the estimates of nucleated cell counts. Generated by immunoSEQ multiplex PCR, the TCRdb table keeps only in-frame clones and is missing some. V, J and clone size reflect that table, while D and trimming were determined from the DNA. The sample yields around 65,000 clones, around four fifths seen once. The material sequenced was peripheral blood. The rearrangement links TRBV2 to TRBJ2-7; a possible D gene is TRBD2 (6 bases). This TCR derives from an elderly woman with active or convalescent COVID-19. The CDR3 DNA reads TGTGCCAGCAGTCTCGGGACCGGGACTTCACCCTACGAGCAGTACTTC. It codes for CASSLGTGTSPYEQYF.